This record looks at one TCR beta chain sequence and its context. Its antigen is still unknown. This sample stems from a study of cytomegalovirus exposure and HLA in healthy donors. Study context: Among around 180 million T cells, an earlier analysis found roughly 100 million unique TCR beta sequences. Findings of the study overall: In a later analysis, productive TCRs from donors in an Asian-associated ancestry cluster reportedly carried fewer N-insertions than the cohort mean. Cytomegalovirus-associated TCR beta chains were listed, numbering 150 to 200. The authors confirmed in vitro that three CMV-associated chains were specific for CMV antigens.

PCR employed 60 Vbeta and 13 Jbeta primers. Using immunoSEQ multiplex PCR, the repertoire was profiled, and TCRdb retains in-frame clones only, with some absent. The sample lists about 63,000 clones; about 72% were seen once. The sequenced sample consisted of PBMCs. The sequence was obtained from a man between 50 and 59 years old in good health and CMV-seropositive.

The CDR3 region has the DNA TGTGCCAGTAGTATAGAACAGGGTCGGCAAGAGACCCAGTACTTC. Encoded protein: CASSIEQGRQETQYF. The chain carries TRBV19 and TRBJ2-5, with a tentative D call TRBD1 (6 bases). The CDR3 extends over 15 amino acids. V was cut by 0 bases and J by 2 bases, with 10 bases left in between. The V gene's germline CDR1 is LNHDA and CDR2 SQIVND (reference sequence).